The T cell receptor (beta chain) under discussion was sequenced for a study of OX40 agonist ivuxolimab in advanced cancers. For the study at large: Each dose-escalation patient presented with hepatocellular carcinoma, melanoma, renal cell or head and neck cancer.

TCRdb's table, derived via immunoSEQ multiplex PCR, lists solely in-frame clones and lacks some. The sample includes tens of thousands of clones, around 87% of them seen just once. Of note for this clone: Its antigen is still unknown.

Findings of the study overall: Partly responding patients at 0.1-3.0 mg/kg showed some of the smallest clonal expansion. What antigens the expanded peripheral T cells recognized was never established. With doses of 0.1 to 3.0 mg/kg, CD4+ and CD8+ blood T cells had undergone clonal expansion by week 6.

The CDR3 has 15 residues. V was shortened by 2 bases and J by 5 bases, with 15 bases between the two germline ends. Looked up from germline, CDR1 is SGHTA and CDR2 is FQGNSA. The material was CD4+ or CD8+ T cells sorted from blood, obtained in a trial of the OX40 agonist ivuxolimab. This receptor was taken from an adult with an advanced solid tumor such as melanoma, head and neck, liver or kidney cancer. The V and J genes are TRBV7-2 and TRBJ2-5; D is possibly TRBD2 (6 bases). In DNA form, the CDR3 reads TGTGCCAGCAGCTTAACGCGGGACCCAGGGGAGACCCAGTACTTC. It codes for CASSLTRDPGETQYF.